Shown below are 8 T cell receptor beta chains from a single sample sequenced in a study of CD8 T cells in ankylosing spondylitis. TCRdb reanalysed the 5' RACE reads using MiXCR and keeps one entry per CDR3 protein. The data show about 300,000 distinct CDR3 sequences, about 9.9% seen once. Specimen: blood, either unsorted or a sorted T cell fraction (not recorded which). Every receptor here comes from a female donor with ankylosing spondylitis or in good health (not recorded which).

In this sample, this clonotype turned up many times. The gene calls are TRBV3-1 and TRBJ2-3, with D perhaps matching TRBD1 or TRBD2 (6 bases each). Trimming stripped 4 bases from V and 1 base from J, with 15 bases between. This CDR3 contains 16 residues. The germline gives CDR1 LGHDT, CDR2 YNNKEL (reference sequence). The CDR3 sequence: CASSPAGGQGTDTQYF. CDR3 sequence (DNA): TGTGCCAGCAGCCCTGCTGGGGGGCAAGGCACAGATACGCAGTATTTT.

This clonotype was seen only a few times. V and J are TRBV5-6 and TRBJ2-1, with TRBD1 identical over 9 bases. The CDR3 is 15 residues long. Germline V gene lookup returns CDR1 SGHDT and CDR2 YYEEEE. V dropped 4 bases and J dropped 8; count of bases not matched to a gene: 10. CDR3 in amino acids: CASSLSGQGYDEQFF. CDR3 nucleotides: TGTGCCAGCAGCCTTTCGGGACAGGGATACGATGAGCAGTTCTTC.

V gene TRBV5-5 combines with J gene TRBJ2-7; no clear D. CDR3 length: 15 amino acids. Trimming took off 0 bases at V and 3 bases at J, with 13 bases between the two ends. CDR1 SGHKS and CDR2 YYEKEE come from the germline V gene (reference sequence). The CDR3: CASSLGPNPHYEQYF. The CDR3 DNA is TGTGCCAGCAGCTTGGGACCAAATCCCCACTACGAGCAGTACTTC.

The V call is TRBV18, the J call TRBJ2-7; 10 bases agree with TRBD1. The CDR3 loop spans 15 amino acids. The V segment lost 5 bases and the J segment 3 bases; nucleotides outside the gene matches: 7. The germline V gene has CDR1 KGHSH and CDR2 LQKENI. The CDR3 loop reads CASSSTGGAGYEQYF. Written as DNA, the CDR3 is TGTGCCAGCTCATCGACAGGGGGCGCTGGCTACGAGCAGTACTTC.

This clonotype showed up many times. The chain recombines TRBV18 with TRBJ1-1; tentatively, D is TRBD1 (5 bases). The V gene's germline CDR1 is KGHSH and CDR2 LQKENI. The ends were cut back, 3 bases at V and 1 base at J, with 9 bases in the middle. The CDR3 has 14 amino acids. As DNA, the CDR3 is TGTGCCAGCTCACCCAAGACAGCGAACACTGAAGCTTTCTTT. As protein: CASSPKTANTEAFF.

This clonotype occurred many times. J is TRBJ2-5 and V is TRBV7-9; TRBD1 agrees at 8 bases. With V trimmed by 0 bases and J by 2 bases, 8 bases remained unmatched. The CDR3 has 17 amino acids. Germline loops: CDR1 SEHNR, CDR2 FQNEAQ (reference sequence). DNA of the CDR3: TGTGCCAGCAGCTTAGCTATTCGACAGGGGAATCAAGAGACCCAGTACTTC. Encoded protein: CASSLAIRQGNQETQYF.

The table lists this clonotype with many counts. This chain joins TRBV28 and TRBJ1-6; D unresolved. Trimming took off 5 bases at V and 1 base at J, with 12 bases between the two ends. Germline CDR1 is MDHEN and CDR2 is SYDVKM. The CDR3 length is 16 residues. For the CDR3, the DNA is TGTGCCAGCAGTCTCCCCTCGGGTTCCTATAATTCACCCCTCCACTTT. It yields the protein CASSLPSGSYNSPLHF.

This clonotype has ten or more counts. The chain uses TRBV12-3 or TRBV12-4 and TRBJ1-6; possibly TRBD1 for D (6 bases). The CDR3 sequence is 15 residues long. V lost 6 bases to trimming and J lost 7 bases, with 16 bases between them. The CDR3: CASSPQGLGNSPLHF. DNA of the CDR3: TGTGCCAGCAGCCCACAGGGATTGGGCAATTCACCCCTCCACTTT.